This TCR beta chain was recorded in a study of cytomegalovirus exposure and HLA in healthy donors. Study-level points and caveats: Later analysis identified 16,000 or so TCR beta sequences associated with HLA alleles, using a false discovery rate threshold of 0.05. Donors were assumed by presence/absence analyses to have roughly uniform sequencing depth.

The donors gave bone marrow, and they were healthy. As concerns this clone: Its cognate antigen is unknown.

This CDR3 comprises 13 residues. The germline V gene encodes CDR1 MDHEN and CDR2 SYDVKM. The V and J ends lost 7 bases and 4 bases respectively, with 14 bases between them. This PCR relied on a set of 60 Vbeta primers and 13 Jbeta primers. Assay: immunoSEQ multiplex PCR; the TCRdb copy retains only in-frame clones and omits some. The data contain 130,000 or so clones, roughly three quarters of them singletons. This TCR derives from an older woman in good health and CMV-seronegative. The gene calls are TRBV28 and TRBJ2-7; a weak D match, TRBD1 (5 bases). The specimen sequenced was PBMCs. CDR3 residues: CASKEDKRYEQYF. CDR3 nucleotides: TGTGCCAGCAAAGAGGACAAGAGATACGAGCAGTACTTC.